Included here is one T cell receptor (beta chain) sequence, with context. A junction boundary mismatches the germline segment, possibly from a read error. TCRdb re-called clones via MiXCR from the PCR reads. The sample has approximately 38,000 clones; roughly 27% are singletons. These data come from a study of metastatic and nonmetastatic thyroid tumors. Study summary: From malignant and benign thyroid patients, repertoires in blood and in tumor or nodule tissue were compared.

CDR3 length equals 15 residues. Germline V gene data show CDR1 as SGHTA and CDR2 as FQGTGA. No treatment had been given to any patient before thyroid surgery. The sequence was obtained from a female donor with papillary thyroid cancer or a benign thyroid nodule (not recorded which). Some clones in this sample may be carry-over from other donors' samples. Sequencing was performed on blood. The chain couples TRBV7-3 to TRBJ2-1; possibly TRBD2 for D (5 bases). The CDR3 loop is CTSSLASWAYNEQFF. CDR3 bases: TGTACCAGCAGCTTAGCTAGCTGGGCCTACAATGAGCAGTTCTTC.